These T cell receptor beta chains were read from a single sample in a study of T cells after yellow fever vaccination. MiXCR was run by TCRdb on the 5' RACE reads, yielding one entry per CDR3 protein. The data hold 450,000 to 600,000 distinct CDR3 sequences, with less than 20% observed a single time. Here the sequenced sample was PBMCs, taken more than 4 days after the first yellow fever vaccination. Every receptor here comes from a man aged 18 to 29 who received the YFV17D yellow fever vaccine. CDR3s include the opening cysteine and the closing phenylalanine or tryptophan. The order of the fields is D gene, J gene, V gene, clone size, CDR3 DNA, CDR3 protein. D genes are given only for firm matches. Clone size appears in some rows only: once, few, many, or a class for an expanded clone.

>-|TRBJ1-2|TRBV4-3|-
TGCGCCAGCAGCCAACAGACGGACAACTATGGCTACACCTTC
CASSQQTDNYGYTF
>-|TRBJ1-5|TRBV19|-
TGTGCCAGTAGGTTACGGAATCAGCCCCAGCATTTT
CASRLRNQPQHF
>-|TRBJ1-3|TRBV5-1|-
TGCGCCAGCAGCTTGGCGGCAGCCTTTGCCTCTGGAAACACCATATATTTT
CASSLAAAFASGNTIYF
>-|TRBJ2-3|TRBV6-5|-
TGTGCCAGCAGTTACTTCGGGAGCCCCACAGATACGCAGTATTTT
CASSYFGSPTDTQYF
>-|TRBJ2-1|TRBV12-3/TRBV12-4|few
TGTGCCAGCAGTTTATGGGCCCTAGGCGGCAATGAGCAGTTCTTC
CASSLWALGGNEQFF
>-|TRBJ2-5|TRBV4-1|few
TGCGCCAGCAGCTTCAGAGCTGGTCTTCAAGAGACCCAGTACTTC
CASSFRAGLQETQYF
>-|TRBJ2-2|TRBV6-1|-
TGTGCCAGCATCCAGCTACTTCGTACCGGGGAGCTGTTTTTT
CASIQLLRTGELFF
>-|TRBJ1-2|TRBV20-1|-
TGCAGTGCTAGAGACAGGCAAAACTATGGCTACACCTTC
CSARDRQNYGYTF
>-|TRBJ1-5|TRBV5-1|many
TGCGCCAGCAGCTTATCCCGAGATCAGCCCCAGCATTTT
CASSLSRDQPQHF
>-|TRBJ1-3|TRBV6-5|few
TGTGCCAGCAGTTCAGGCAGGGGTGGAAACACCATATATTTT
CASSSGRGGNTIYF
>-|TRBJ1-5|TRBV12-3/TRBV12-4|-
TGTGCCAGCAGTTTATTATCGTTGAGGGGCAGCAATCAGCCCCAGCATTTT
CASSLLSLRGSNQPQHF
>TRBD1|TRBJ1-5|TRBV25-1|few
TGTGCCAGCAGTGGGGCCAGGGGGCTTAGTAATCAGCCCCAGCATTTT
CASSGARGLSNQPQHF
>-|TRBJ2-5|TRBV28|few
TGTGCCAGCAGGGCAGGACAAGAGACCCAGTACTTC
CASRAGQETQYF
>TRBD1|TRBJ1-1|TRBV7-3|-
TGTGCCAGCAGCAAAACAGGGGTACTGAACACTGAAGCTTTCTTT
CASSKTGVLNTEAFF
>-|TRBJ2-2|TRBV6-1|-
TGTGCCAGCAGGGCCACAGTAGCCGGGGAGCTGTTTTTT
CASRATVAGELFF
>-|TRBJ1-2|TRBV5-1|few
TGCGCCAGCAGCTTGGGGGCAGGGATGGCGTATGGCTACACCTTC
CASSLGAGMAYGYTF
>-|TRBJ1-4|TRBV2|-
TGTGCCAGCAGTGGAAGGGTGGATAATGAAAAACTGTTTTTT
CASSGRVDNEKLFF
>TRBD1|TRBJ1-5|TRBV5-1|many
TGCGCCAGCAGCCCGGACAGGCCCAATCAGCCCCAGCATTTT
CASSPDRPNQPQHF
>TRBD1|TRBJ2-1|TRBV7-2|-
TGTGCCAGCAGCCCCGGGACAGTTTCGCCTCCGGGTGAGCAGTTCTTC
CASSPGTVSPPGEQFF
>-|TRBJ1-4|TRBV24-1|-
TGTGCCACCAGTGACCGATCGACTGATAAACTGTTTTTT
CATSDRSTDKLFF
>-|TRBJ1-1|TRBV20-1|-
TGCAGTGCTCCTAGGGGGTCAGACGGGGCTAGCACTGAAGCTTTCTTT
CSAPRGSDGASTEAFF
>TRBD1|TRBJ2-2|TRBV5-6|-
TGTGCCAGCAGCTTCGGGGACAGGGGAGCCGGGGAGCTGTTTTTT
CASSFGDRGAGELFF
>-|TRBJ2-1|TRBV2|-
TGTGCCAGCAGTGAAGGGGGGGATGAGCAGTTCTTC
CASSEGGDEQFF
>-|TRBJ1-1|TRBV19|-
TGTGCCAGTAGCACCACCATGAACACTGAAGCTTTCTTT
CASSTTMNTEAFF
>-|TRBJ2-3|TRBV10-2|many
TGCGCCAGCAGACGAGGGGGGGCCGGAGATACGCAGTATTTT
CASRRGGAGDTQYF
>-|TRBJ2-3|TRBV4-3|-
TGCGCCAGCAGCCAACAAGATCCCCGGGGTAGCACAGATACGCAGTATTTT
CASSQQDPRGSTDTQYF
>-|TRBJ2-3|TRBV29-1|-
TGCAGCGAGTCTAGGCGGGGGCAACTCACAGATACGCAGTATTTT
CSESRRGQLTDTQYF
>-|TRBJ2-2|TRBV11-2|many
TGTGCCAGCAGCCCCGCACGTAACACCGGGGAGCTGTTTTTT
CASSPARNTGELFF
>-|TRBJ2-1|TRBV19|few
TGTGCCAGTAGTCCCCTTCCCTCATTTCTGAATGAGCAGTTCTTC
CASSPLPSFLNEQFF
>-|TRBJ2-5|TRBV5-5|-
TGTGCCAGCAGCTTGATGGTCGGGGACCAGTACTTC
CASSLMVGDQYF
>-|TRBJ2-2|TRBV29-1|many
TGCAGCGCCTGCAGCCAGGGAAGGGGCGGGGAGCTGTTTTTT
CSACSQGRGGELFF
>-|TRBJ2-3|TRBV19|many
TGTGCCAGTAGTTTGGAGACAGATACGCAGTATTTT
CASSLETDTQYF
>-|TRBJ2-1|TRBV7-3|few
TGTGCCAGCAGCAAAAACCCTCCGGGGCGAAGCTCCTACAATGAGCAGTTCTTC
CASSKNPPGRSSYNEQFF
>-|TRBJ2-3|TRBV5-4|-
TGTGCCAGCAGCCAAGAGGACCCCACAGATACGCAGTATTTT
CASSQEDPTDTQYF
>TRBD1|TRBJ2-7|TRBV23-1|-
TGCGCCAGCACCCAGGACTGGGGACAGTCCTACGAGCAGTACTTC
CASTQDWGQSYEQYF
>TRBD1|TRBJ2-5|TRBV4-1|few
TGCGCCAGCAGCCAACCAAGTGAGGGGGCCCAAGAGACCCAGTACTTC
CASSQPSEGAQETQYF
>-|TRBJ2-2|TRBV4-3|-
TGCGCCAGCAGCCCGAGGACCAGGAACACCGGGGAGCTGTTTTTT
CASSPRTRNTGELFF
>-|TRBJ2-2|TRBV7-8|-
TGTGCCAGCAGCTCCGGGACGCGCACCGGGGAGCTGTTTTTT
CASSSGTRTGELFF
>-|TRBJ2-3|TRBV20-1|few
TGCAGTGCTACAACCGGGACTCTCCCAGATACGCAGTATTTT
CSATTGTLPDTQYF
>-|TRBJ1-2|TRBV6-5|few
TGTGCCAGCAGTTACCTCTTGGGCTATGGCTACACCTTC
CASSYLLGYGYTF
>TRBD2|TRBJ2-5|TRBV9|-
TGTGCCAGCAGCGTAGCAGCGGGGGGGCTCGGAGAGACCCAGTACTTC
CASSVAAGGLGETQYF
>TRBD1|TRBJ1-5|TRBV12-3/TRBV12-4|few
TGTGCCAGCAGTTTGGCCGGACAGGATCAGCCCCAGCATTTT
CASSLAGQDQPQHF
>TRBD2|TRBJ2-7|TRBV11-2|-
TGTGCCAGCAGTAGCGGGGACACCTTCTACGAGCAGTACTTC
CASSSGDTFYEQYF
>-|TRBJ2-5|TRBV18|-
TGTGCCGGCGCGATGGGACACCAAGAGACCCAGTACTTC
CAGAMGHQETQYF
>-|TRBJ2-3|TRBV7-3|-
TGTGCCAGCAGCTTAATCCGGGGGGCCATCACAGATACGCAGTATTTT
CASSLIRGAITDTQYF
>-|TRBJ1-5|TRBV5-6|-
TGTGCCAGCAGCTTATTTTCGGGGGAAATCGGCAATCAGCCCCAGCATTTT
CASSLFSGEIGNQPQHF
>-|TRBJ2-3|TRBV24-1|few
TGTGCCACCAGTGAAGGGGGGGTTTATACGCAGTATTTT
CATSEGGVYTQYF
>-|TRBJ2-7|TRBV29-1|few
TGCAGCGTTGTTGGGCATCGGACCTACGAGCAGTACTTC
CSVVGHRTYEQYF
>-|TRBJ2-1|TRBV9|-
TGTGCCAGCAGCCCAGACCAGGGACGAGGAAAGTTCTTC
CASSPDQGRGKFF
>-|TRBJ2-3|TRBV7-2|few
TGTGCCAGCAGCTCGACTAGTGCCGATACGCAGTATTTT
CASSSTSADTQYF
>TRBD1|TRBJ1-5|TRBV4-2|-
TGTGCCAGCAGCCCCACCGGGACAGGGTATCAGCCCCAGCATTTT
CASSPTGTGYQPQHF
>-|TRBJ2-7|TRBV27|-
TGTGCCAGCAGTATCAGGGGGGGAGCCTACGAGCAGTACTTC
CASSIRGGAYEQYF
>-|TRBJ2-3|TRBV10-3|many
TGTGCCATCAGTGATTTTAGGGGAGATACGCAGTATTTT
CAISDFRGDTQYF
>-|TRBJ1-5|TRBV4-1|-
TGCGCCAGCAGCCAAGATCTTGGCCGGGTCGGAAGCAATCAGCCCCAGCATTTT
CASSQDLGRVGSNQPQHF
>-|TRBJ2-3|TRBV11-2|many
TGTGCCAGCAGCCCTCCTTACTGGGATACGCAGTATTTT
CASSPPYWDTQYF
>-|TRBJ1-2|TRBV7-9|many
TGTGCCAGCAGCTTAGGTCGCCGGCCCTATGGCTACACCTTC
CASSLGRRPYGYTF
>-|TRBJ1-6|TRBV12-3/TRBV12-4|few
TGTGCCAGCAGTCCGGGACACCTAAATTCACCCCTCCACTTT
CASSPGHLNSPLHF
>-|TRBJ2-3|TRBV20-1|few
TGCAGTGCTAGAGAATACAACACAGATACGCAGTATTTT
CSAREYNTDTQYF